The entry below describes one T cell receptor (beta chain). Its antigen target is currently unknown. Base qualities are not at hand, and no much larger clone is one base apart. This specimen comes from a study (dated by TCRdb to 2015 to 2017). For the wider study: The study set out to test whether tumor-infiltrating Tregs in breast cancer get recruited from blood Tregs or are instead converted in situ from other CD4+ T cell subsets.

Beyond this particular receptor, the publication reports: Tumor memory CD4+ T cell TCR gene usage was found to cluster with blood and lymph node memory CD4+ cells and with lymph node naive CD4+ cells. Validation in the larger cohort was restricted to a single TCR beta V-J rearrangement rather than whole repertoires. The greatest overlap of tumor-infiltrating Treg TCR alpha and beta sequences was with tumor naive CD4+ T cells, followed next by blood naive CD4+ T cells.

Tregs were isolated as CD4+CD25+CD127-/low cells. Tregs, naive and memory CD4+ T cells from tumor, blood and ipsilateral draining lymph nodes of 5 or 6 breast cancer patients underwent full-length TCR alpha and beta sequencing. Tumor tissue and lymph nodes from ipsilateral axillary dissection were perfused with PBS, minced and digested with collagenase I and hyaluronidase. Sorted cell populations were confirmed by FACS to exceed 90% purity. CDR1 SGHDT and CDR2 YYEEEE were looked up in the germline V gene. The trim is 4 bases for V and 0 bases for J, with a gap of 19 bases between the germline ends. The CDR3 has 17 amino acids, counting the end cysteine and phenylalanine. The read is trimmed to its CDR3 DNA, 51 bases read in frame from base 1. Full-length TCR variable regions were amplified by 5' RACE PCR with constant-region reverse primers, and semi-nested PCR with Nested Universal Primer A was subsequently performed. Using the ReliaPrep RNA Cell Miniprep System, total RNA was extracted, and the SMARTer RACE 5'/3' Kit was then used to reverse transcribe the RNA into 5'RACE-ready cDNA. An Illumina MiSeq was used to sequence the full-length TCR alpha and beta libraries, which had been barcoded with multiplex adaptors. For the original study's pipeline: For each of nine subset-tissue groups, sequencing data from the five patients were combined, and the groups were compared by unsupervised clustering of TCR gene usage. The Morisita-Horn index, with shared sequences weighted by their contribution to each repertoire, was used to calculate repertoire similarity. Using fastp trimming at Q25 and MiXCR clonotype assembly, TCRdb reanalyzed the public sequencing data and kept in-frame beta chains. Merged by CDR3 protein, the rows form single entries marked with the most common genes and DNA. It is TCRdb's table, rather than the study itself, that gives the V and J calls and clone size. This sample gives approximately 50,000 distinct CDR3 sequences in total; roughly 20% of them show up just once. Jointly, the top ten make up 3.2% of the sample.

The rearranged segments are TRBV5-6 and TRBJ1-1; tentative D gene TRBD1, with 6 bases matching. This TCR was recovered from a female donor with breast cancer. The sequencing input was tumor-infiltrating Tregs sorted from the breast tumor. The CDR3 region has the sequence CASSPNPPGHLNTEAFF. The DNA sequence is as follows: TGTGCCAGCAGCCCAAACCCTCCGGGACACTTGAACACTGAAGCTTTCTTT.